Listed here are 25 T cell receptor beta chains from one sample, sequenced in a study of cytomegalovirus exposure and HLA in healthy donors. The primer mix had 60 Vbeta and 13 Jbeta primers. Method: immunoSEQ multiplex PCR; TCRdb's copy keeps in-frame clones and lacks some. The sample gives more than 90,000 clones, around 77% of which show up once; roughly a sixth is in the top ten. Sequenced input: PBMCs. The receptors shown here come from a man in his fifties in good health and CMV-seropositive.

This clone was counted between two and nine times. The chain couples TRBV27 to TRBJ2-7; a weak D match, TRBD2 (7 bases). Looked up from germline, CDR1 is MNHEY and CDR2 is SMNVEV (reference sequence). This CDR3 is 17 amino acids long. V dropped 0 bases and J dropped 0 bases, with 15 bases sitting between them. CDR3 coding DNA: TGTGCCAGCAGTTTATCGGGGGGGCGAGTTAACTCCTACGAGCAGTACTTC. Protein: CASSLSGGRVNSYEQYF.

The genes are TRBV11-3 and TRBJ1-1; 7 nucleotides match TRBD1. The CDR3 length is 15 residues. The trim removed 1 base at V and 3 bases at J, leaving 5 bases unmatched. CDR1 SGHNT and CDR2 YENEEA come from the germline V gene. The CDR3 sequence: CASSLGYTGDTEAFF. The CDR3 DNA sequence: TGTGCCAGCAGCTTAGGTTATACAGGGGACACTGAAGCTTTCTTT.

This chain uses TRBV11-2 with TRBJ2-7; maybe TRBD1 (8 bases). Trimming removed 3 bases from V and 5 bases from J, with 20 bases in between. Germline loops: CDR1 SGHAT, CDR2 FQNNGV. The CDR3 runs to 16 residues. This CDR3 is CASSFNRQGREDEQYF. CDR3 coding DNA: TGTGCCAGCAGCTTCAATCGACAGGGGAGGGAGGACGAGCAGTACTTC. Drawing the rest from reference TRBV11-2 and TRBJ2-7, the complete variable domain is EAGVAQSPRYKIIEKRQSVAFWCNPISGHATLYWYQQILGQGPKLLIQFQNNGVVDDSQLPKDRFSAERLKGVDSTLKIQPAKLEDSAVYLCASSFNRQGREDEQYFGPGTRLTVT.

The chain carries TRBV5-4 and TRBJ1-4, with 8 bases fitting TRBD1. Germline lookup yields CDR1 SGHNT and CDR2 YYREEE (reference sequence). The CDR3 runs to 20 residues. With V trimmed by 0 bases and J by 6 bases, 19 bases remained unmatched. The CDR3 DNA is TGTGCCAGCAGCTTGGGTTGGGGTCCCAAGGACAGGGTCACTTATGAAAAACTGTTTTTT. Protein sequence: CASSLGWGPKDRVTYEKLFF.

V gene TRBV2 combines with J gene TRBJ1-5; 7 bases match TRBD1. Germline-derived CDR1 and CDR2 are SNHLY and FYNNEI. Germline trimming cut 9 bases from V and 2 bases from J; bases unmatched to any gene: 7. This CDR3 has 14 amino acids. CDR3 nucleotides: TGTGCCAGTCAACAGGGGATGGGCAATCAGCCCCAGCATTTT. This encodes CASQQGMGNQPQHF.

The V and J genes are TRBV7-2 and TRBJ2-3, with D tentatively TRBD2 (6 bases). Germline V gene sequence: CDR1 SGHTA, CDR2 FQGNSA. V was trimmed by 9 bases and J by 6 bases, leaving 13 bases between them. The CDR3 runs to 12 residues. The DNA of the CDR3 is TGTGCCAGGGGGACTGGAACCGATACGCAGTATTTT. This translates into CARGTGTDTQYF.

J is TRBJ2-1 and V is TRBV25-1, with a possible D match to TRBD2 (6 bases). The CDR3 has 15 amino acids. Trimming left V 7 bases short and J 2 bases short, with 15 bases between. CDR1 and CDR2 (germline): MGHDK, SYGVNS. The CDR3 DNA reads TGTGCCAGCACCCTGTCTAGCGTAACCTACAATGAGCAGTTCTTC. Its protein is CASTLSSVTYNEQFF.

The chain is built from TRBV19 and TRBJ1-6; 9 nucleotides agree with TRBD1. CDR1 LNHDA and CDR2 SQIVND come from the germline V gene (reference sequence). This CDR3 is 16 amino acids long. V shed 5 bases, J shed 2 bases, and the junction held 4 bases outside the gene matches. As DNA, the CDR3 is TGTGCCAGTAGTCATGGACAGGGGACCTATAATTCACCCCTCCACTTT. Encoded protein: CASSHGQGTYNSPLHF.

V is TRBV10-2 and J is TRBJ2-1; possible D gene TRBD1, 5 bases. This CDR3 has 14 residues. Trimming removed 3 bases from V and 7 bases from J, with 13 bases in between. CDR1 and CDR2 (germline): WSHSY, SAAADI. This CDR3 is CASSDGQGKNEQFF. The CDR3 DNA is TGCGCCAGCAGTGACGGGCAGGGTAAAAATGAGCAGTTCTTC.

This clone occurred a few times. The chain uses TRBV6-1 and TRBJ2-1; 8 positions match TRBD2. Germline CDR1 MNHNS, CDR2 SASEGT. V was clipped by 6 bases and J by 0 bases; unmatched bases: 4. CDR3 length: 15 amino acids. The CDR3, as DNA: TGTGCCAGCAGGAGGACTAGCTTCTCCTACAATGAGCAGTTCTTC. This translates into CASRRTSFSYNEQFF.

The V and J genes are TRBV2 and TRBJ2-5; tentative D call: TRBD2 (6 bases). CDR3 length equals 15 residues. CDR1 SNHLY and CDR2 FYNNEI come from the germline V gene. V lost 7 bases to trimming and J lost 5 bases, with 20 bases between them. In DNA, the CDR3 is TGTGCCAGCACCGCTAGTCTAGCGCTACGGGAGACCCAGTACTTC. This sequence encodes CASTASLALRETQYF.

The chain links TRBV10-3 to TRBJ1-6; D ambiguous. Looked up from germline, CDR1 is ENHRY and CDR2 is SYGVKD. The CDR3 covers 15 residues. V was pared by 6 bases and J by 4 bases, with 13 bases between. Here the CDR3 DNA reads TGTGCCATCAGGTTCCGATCAGAATATAATTCACCCCTCCACTTT. Translation: CAIRFRSEYNSPLHF.

V usage is TRBV11-3 and J usage is TRBJ2-1, with 11 bases fitting TRBD2. V was pared by 0 bases and J by 4 bases, with 5 bases of the junction left unmatched. This CDR3 comprises 17 residues. Germline assignment: CDR1 SGHNT and CDR2 YENEEA. In nucleotides, the CDR3 is TGTGCCAGCAGCTTAGAACGACTAGCGGGACCTTACAATGAGCAGTTCTTC. Encoded protein: CASSLERLAGPYNEQFF.

This chain uses TRBV11-3 with TRBJ1-1, with TRBD1 identical over 11 bases. The V and J ends lost 5 bases and 4 bases, in that order; junction bases with no gene match: 6. The CDR3 is made up of 15 amino acids. Germline V CDR1 and CDR2: SGHNT, YENEEA. The DNA of the CDR3 is TGTGCCAGCAGCGGGATGGGGACAGGGGGCACTGAAGCTTTCTTT. This sequence encodes CASSGMGTGGTEAFF.

Turning to this clone: The same CDR3 can be traced to other DNA sequences in this sample. The chain links TRBV19 to TRBJ1-1; TRBD1 matches at 12 bases. Germline lookup yields CDR1 LNHDA and CDR2 SQIVND (reference sequence). The CDR3 loop spans 17 amino acids. Unmatched junction bases numbered 14, after V lost 6 bases and J lost 6 bases. CDR3 in amino acids: CASRNREGQGARAEAFF. CDR3 bases: TGTGCCAGTAGGAATAGAGAGGGACAGGGGGCGAGAGCTGAAGCTTTCTTT. The complete variable domain, with remaining parts taken from reference TRBV19 and TRBJ1-1, reads DGGITQSPKYLFRKEGQNVTLSCEQNLNHDAMYWYRQDPGQGLRLIYYSQIVNDFQKGDIAEGYSVSREKKESFPLTVTSAQKNPTAFYLCASRNREGQGARAEAFFGQGTRLTVV.

The chain carries TRBV28 and TRBJ2-7, with 9 positions matching TRBD1. Trimming removed 3 bases from V and 5 bases from J; junction bases left unmatched: 8. Germline-derived CDR1 and CDR2 are MDHEN and SYDVKM. CDR3 length: 15 residues. The CDR3 here is CASSLGPGQGNEQYF. The CDR3 DNA reads as TGTGCCAGCAGTTTGGGTCCGGGACAGGGAAACGAGCAGTACTTC.

The J gene is TRBJ1-3, the V gene TRBV9; the D is unclear. V lost 2 bases to trimming and J lost 5 bases, with 8 bases between them. The CDR3 loop spans 13 amino acids. Germline V lookup: CDR1 SGDLS, CDR2 YYNGEE. The CDR3 protein is CASSVRDRNTIYF. CDR3 nucleotide sequence: TGTGCCAGCAGCGTGCGGGATCGAAACACCATATATTTT. Variable domain in full (rest from reference TRBV9 and TRBJ1-3): DSGVTQTPKHLITATGQRVTLRCSPRSGDLSVYWYQQSLDQGLQFLIQYYNGEERAKGNILERFSAQQFPDLHSELNLSSLELGDSALYFCASSVRDRNTIYFGEGSWLTVV.

The V gene is TRBV28, the J gene TRBJ2-5; TRBD2 aligns across 10 bases. Trimming cost V 8 bases and J 5 bases; bases outside gene matches: 8. This CDR3 is built from 14 residues. Germline CDR1 and CDR2: MDHEN and SYDVKM. As DNA, the CDR3 is TGTGCCAGCGGTCTAGCGGGAGTTGGGGAGACCCAGTACTTC. Translating gives CASGLAGVGETQYF.

The V gene is TRBV6-1, the J gene TRBJ1-5, with 9 bases aligning to TRBD1. The ends lost 7 bases at V and 3 bases at J; junction bases unmatched: 4. The germline V gene has CDR1 MNHNS and CDR2 SASEGT. This CDR3 comprises 14 residues. The chain's CDR3 is CASTRTGVNQPQHF. The DNA for the CDR3 is TGTGCCAGCACCAGGACAGGGGTCAATCAGCCCCAGCATTTT.

The V and J genes are TRBV2 and TRBJ2-3, with no clear D. The germline gives CDR1 SNHLY, CDR2 FYNNEI. This CDR3 comprises 13 residues. Trimming cost V 7 bases and J 3 bases, with 11 bases left between them. The CDR3: CASKAEETDTQYF. In nucleotides, the CDR3 is TGTGCCAGCAAGGCGGAAGAAACAGATACGCAGTATTTT.

This clone was seen a handful of times. The J gene is TRBJ2-5, the V gene TRBV20-1; 8 bases align to TRBD2. The germline V gene encodes CDR1 DFQATT and CDR2 SNEGSKA (reference sequence). The CDR3 runs to 11 residues. J lost 9 bases, V lost 7 bases, and 7 bases had no gene match. The CDR3 DNA sequence: TGCAGTGAGGAGCGGGGGCGGCCCCAGTACTTC. It translates to CSEERGRPQYF.

V and J are TRBV21-1 and TRBJ2-3; the D call of TRBD1 is as the table states it, not checked on the DNA. TRBV21-1 is reported as a pseudogene. There are 17 residues in the CDR3. The DNA for the CDR3 is TGTGCCAGCAGCAATGAAACGGGACAGGACAGCACAGATACGCAGTATTTT. Translating it yields CASSNETGQDSTDTQYF.

The chain is built from TRBV28 and TRBJ2-5; perhaps TRBD2 as D (5 bases). Germline V CDR1 and CDR2: MDHEN, SYDVKM. The CDR3 is made up of 14 amino acids. The V and J ends lost 3 bases and 7 bases respectively, with 15 bases between them. The CDR3 here is CASSLAEAPGTQYF. CDR3 nucleotides: TGTGCCAGCAGTTTGGCGGAGGCCCCGGGGACCCAGTACTTC.

The V and J genes are TRBV25-1 and TRBJ2-7; 8 bases are a match to TRBD1. Germline lookup yields CDR1 MGHDK and CDR2 SYGVNS. CDR3 length equals 16 residues. With 8 bases clipped from V and 5 bases from J, the junction kept 17 bases outside the gene matches. The CDR3 reads CASSGQAIGDSHEQYF. Here the CDR3 DNA reads TGTGCCAGCTCGGGACAGGCGATTGGAGATTCCCACGAGCAGTACTTC.

The chain employs TRBV5-1 and TRBJ2-2; D perhaps matches TRBD2 (5 bases). Germline-derived CDR1 and CDR2 are SGHRS and YFSETQ. V lost 2 bases to trimming and J lost 4 bases, with 9 bases between them. The CDR3 has 14 amino acids. CDR3: CASSFSTITGELFF. CDR3 in DNA: TGCGCCAGCAGCTTTTCGACTATCACCGGGGAGCTGTTTTTT.